This T cell receptor (beta chain) was sequenced in a study of blood T cell repertoires in COVID-19 (dated by TCRdb to the early 2020s). About the investigation overall: Samples covering the acute and convalescent phases of COVID-19 were provided by collaborators in the United States, Italy and Spain. The prospective study material was composed of cDNA or gDNA derived from T cells, B-cell-depleted T cells, or PBMCs. The dataset comprised deeply sampled blood TCRbeta repertoires from subjects exposed to, actively infected with, or recovered from COVID-19. The repertoires were released in a freely available public database intended as a resource for research on the immune response to SARS-CoV-2. The samples were drawn from two sources: the first 160 participants of the ongoing ImmuneRACE study, and approximately 1,300 subjects contributed by 6 global collaborators. The sample metadata nearly always contained a de-identified subject ID, COVID-19 status, age in years and sex. Where available, HLA class I and class II types were obtained from metadata supplied by the sample provider rather than from assay-based typing. Results the study describes overall, beyond this receptor: How much clinical and demographic metadata was included differed by source and by participant, and the metadata was provided uncurated.

TCRbeta CDR3 regions were amplified from genomic DNA using the immunoSEQ Assay, a bias-controlled multiplex PCR. The original methods were these. Nucleated cell counts per sample were estimated from amplification of reference gene primers within the assay. To quantify the absolute abundance of each unique TCRbeta CDR3 rearrangement, sequence reads were collapsed and filtered. Productive Simpson clonality was computed per sample as the square root of Simpson's diversity index over productive rearrangements. TCRdb carries this immuneACCESS record with in-frame sequences only. Its versions omit some clonotypes, under half of them owing to an unresolved V gene in the studies checked, with the rest unexplained. The D gene and trimming were derived from the DNA, and the V and J assignments and clone size from that table. This sample gives around 180,000 clones in total; about 84% of them show up just once. The top ten hold 5.5% to 7.5% of the sample.

Each collaborating institution followed its own protocols to collect whole blood in K2EDTA tubes. For TCRbeta analysis, collaborators shipped samples as frozen whole blood, isolated PBMCs, or DNA extracted from either of those sample types. Concerning this clone itself: It lacks a known antigen. Within one base of it there is no much larger clone, and no base qualities were kept.

CDR1 and CDR2, per the germline V gene (reference sequence), are SGHNT and YYREEE. The V end loses 4 bases and the J end loses 5 bases, and a stretch of 18 bases separates them. The CDR3 contains 15 residues, cysteine and phenylalanine counted. Here the CDR3 DNA is all that survives: 45 bases in frame from base 1. The chain employs TRBV5-4 and TRBJ2-5; the D region possibly corresponds to TRBD1 (6 bases align). The specimen sequenced was peripheral blood. The source of this sequence is a human donor in a cohort sampled during active COVID-19. CDR3 loop: CASSIKQGGGETQYF. The DNA sequence is TGTGCCAGCAGCATCAAACAGGGCGGTGGGGAGACCCAGTACTTC.